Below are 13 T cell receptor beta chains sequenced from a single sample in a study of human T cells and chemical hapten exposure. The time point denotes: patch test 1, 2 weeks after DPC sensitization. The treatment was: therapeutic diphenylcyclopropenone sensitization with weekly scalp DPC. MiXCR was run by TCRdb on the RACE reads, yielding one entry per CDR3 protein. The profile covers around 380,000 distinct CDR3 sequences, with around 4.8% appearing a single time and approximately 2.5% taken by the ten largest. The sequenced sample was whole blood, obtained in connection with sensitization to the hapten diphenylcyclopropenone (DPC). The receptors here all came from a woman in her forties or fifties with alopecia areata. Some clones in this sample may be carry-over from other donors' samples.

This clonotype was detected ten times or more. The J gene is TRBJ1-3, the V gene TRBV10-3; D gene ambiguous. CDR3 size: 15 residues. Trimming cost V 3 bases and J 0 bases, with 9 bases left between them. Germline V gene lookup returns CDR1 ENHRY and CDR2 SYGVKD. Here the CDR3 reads CAISDSGSSGNTIYF. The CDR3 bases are TGTGCCATCAGTGATTCAGGTAGCTCTGGAAACACCATATATTTT.

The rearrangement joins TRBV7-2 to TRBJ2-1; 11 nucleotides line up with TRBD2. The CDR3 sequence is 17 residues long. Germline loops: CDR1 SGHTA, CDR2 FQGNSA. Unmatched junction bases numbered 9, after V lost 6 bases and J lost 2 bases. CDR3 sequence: CASRGTSGGRTYNEQFF. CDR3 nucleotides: TGTGCCAGCAGAGGAACTAGCGGGGGCCGCACCTACAATGAGCAGTTCTTC.

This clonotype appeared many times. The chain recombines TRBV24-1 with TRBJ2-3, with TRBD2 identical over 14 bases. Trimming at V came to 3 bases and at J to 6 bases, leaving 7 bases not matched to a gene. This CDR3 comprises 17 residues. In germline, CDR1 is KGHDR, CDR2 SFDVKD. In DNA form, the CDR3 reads TGTGCCACCAGTGATCCCGGGACTAGCGGGAGTGTTGATACGCAGTATTTT. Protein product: CATSDPGTSGSVDTQYF.

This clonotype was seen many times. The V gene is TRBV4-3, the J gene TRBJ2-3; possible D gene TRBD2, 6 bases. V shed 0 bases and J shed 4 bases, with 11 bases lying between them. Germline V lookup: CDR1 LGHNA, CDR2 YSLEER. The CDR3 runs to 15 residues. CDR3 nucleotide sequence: TGCGCCAGCAGCCAAGAGGGGGTAGCGGCAGATACGCAGTATTTT. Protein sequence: CASSQEGVAADTQYF.

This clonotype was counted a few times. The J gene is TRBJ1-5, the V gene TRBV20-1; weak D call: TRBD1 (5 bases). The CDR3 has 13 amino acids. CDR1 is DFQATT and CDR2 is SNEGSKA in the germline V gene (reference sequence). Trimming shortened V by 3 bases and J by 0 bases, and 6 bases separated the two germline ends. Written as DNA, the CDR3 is TGCAGTGCTAGGGACACTAGCAATCAGCCCCAGCATTTT. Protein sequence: CSARDTSNQPQHF.

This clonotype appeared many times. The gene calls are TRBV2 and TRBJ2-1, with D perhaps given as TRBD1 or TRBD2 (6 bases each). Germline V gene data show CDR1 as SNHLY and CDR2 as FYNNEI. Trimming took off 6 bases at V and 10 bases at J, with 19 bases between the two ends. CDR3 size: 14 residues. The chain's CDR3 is CASSGGGGSREQFF. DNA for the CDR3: TGTGCCAGCAGCGGCGGAGGGGGTTCGCGGGAGCAGTTCTTC.

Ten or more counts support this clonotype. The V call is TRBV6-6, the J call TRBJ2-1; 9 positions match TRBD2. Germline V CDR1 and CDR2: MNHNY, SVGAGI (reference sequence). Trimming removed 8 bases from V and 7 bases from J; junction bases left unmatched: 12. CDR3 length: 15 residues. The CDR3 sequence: CASAPGGGRGNEQFF. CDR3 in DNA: TGTGCCAGCGCCCCGGGGGGCGGGAGGGGGAATGAGCAGTTCTTC.

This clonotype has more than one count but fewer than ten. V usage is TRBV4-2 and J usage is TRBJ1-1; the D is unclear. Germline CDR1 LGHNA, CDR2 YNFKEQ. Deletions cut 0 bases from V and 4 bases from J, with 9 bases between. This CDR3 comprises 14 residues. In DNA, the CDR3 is TGTGCCAGCAGCCAAGAACCCGGCCGCACTGAAGCTTTCTTT. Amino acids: CASSQEPGRTEAFF.

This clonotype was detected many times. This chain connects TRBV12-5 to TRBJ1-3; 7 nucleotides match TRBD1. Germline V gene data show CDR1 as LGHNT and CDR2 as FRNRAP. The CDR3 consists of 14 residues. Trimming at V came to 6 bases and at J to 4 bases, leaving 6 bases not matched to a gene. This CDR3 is CASGRDRDGNTIYF. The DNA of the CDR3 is TGTGCTAGTGGCCGCGACAGGGACGGAAACACCATATATTTT.

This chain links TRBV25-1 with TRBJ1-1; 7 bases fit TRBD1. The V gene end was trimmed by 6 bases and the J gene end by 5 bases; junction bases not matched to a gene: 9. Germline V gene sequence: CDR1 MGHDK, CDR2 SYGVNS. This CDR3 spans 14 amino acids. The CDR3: CASRETGRGTEAFF. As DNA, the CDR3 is TGTGCCAGCAGGGAGACAGGGAGAGGAACTGAAGCTTTCTTT.

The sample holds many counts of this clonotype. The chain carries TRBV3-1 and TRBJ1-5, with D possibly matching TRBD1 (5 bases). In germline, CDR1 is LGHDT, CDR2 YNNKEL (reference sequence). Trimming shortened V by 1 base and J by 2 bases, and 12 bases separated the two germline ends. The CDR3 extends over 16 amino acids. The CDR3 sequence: CASSQGGALGNQPQHF. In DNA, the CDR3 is TGTGCCAGCAGCCAAGGGGGCGCCTTGGGCAATCAGCCCCAGCATTTT.

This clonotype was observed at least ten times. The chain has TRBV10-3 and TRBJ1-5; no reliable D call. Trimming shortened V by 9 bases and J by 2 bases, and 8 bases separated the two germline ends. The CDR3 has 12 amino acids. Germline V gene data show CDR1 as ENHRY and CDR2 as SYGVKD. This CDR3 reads CAISPGNQPQHF. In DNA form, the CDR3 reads TGTGCCATTTCCCCCGGCAATCAGCCCCAGCATTTT.

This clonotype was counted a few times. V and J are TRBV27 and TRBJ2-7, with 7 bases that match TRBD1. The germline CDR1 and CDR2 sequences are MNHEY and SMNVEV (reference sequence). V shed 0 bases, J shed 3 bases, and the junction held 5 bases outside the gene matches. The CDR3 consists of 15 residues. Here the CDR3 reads CASSLSNPGGYEQYF. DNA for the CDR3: TGTGCCAGCAGTTTATCGAATCCAGGGGGCTACGAGCAGTACTTC.